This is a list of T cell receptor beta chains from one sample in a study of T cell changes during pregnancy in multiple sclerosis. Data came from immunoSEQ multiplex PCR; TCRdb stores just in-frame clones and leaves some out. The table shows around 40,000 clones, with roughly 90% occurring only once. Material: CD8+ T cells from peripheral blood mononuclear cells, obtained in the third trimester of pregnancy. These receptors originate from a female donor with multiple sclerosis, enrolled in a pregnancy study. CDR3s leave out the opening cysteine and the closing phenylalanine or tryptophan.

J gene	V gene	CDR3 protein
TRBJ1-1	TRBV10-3	AISEDRADTEAF
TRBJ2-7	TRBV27	ASSLSPVAYEQY
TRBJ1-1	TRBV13	ASIERLRGEAF
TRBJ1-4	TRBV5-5	ASTSNGGPGEKLF
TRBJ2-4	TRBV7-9	ASSTSMGLAGNKNIQY
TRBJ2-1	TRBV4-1	ASSQVTGETYNEQF
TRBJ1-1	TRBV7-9	ASRQGQGETEAF
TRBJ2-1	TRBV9	ASSSSARIDEQF
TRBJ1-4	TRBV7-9	ASSPRQGGRKSEKLF
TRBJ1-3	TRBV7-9	ASSLETGGGNTIY
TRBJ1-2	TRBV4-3	ASSQDRGQGYGYT
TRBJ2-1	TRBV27	ASSYGGSYNEQF
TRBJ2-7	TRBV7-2	ASSFAQGLYEQY
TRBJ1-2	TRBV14	ASSRITGLDGYT
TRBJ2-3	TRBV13	ASSLERGEKDTQY
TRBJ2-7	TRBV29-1	SVEAADSYEQY
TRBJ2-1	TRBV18	ASSPLSGTQGDNEQF
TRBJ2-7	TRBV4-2	ASSQDLGTGGNEQY
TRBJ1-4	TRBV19	ASMTQGEKLF
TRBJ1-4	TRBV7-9	ASSSRDRNNEKLF
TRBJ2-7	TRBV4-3	ASSQGVGDSSYEQY
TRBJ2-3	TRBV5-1	ASSEAGVTDTQY
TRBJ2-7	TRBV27	ASSLGQGKQY
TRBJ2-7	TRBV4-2	ASSQEVQDSEQY
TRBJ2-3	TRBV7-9	ASSLSGTTDTQY
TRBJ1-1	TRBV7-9	ASSPPSTEAF
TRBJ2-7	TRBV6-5	ASSPNLFHEQY
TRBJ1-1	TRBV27	ASSLVPEGNTEAF
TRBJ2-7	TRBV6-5	ASKTTGFEQY
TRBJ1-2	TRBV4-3	ASSQEAGTGVYGYT
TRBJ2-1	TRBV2	ASSNPGTSGYNEQF
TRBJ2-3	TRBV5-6	ASSQLAGVQDTQY
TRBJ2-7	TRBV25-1	ASSESADEQY
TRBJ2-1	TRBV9	ASSDPSSYNEQF
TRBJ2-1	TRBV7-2	ASSSRRTSENSYNEQF
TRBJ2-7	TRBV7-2	ASSFRLAGANEQY
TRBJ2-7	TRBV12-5	ASAAGRYEQY
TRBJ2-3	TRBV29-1	SVGAGPDTQY
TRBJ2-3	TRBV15	ATSRQGGATDTQY
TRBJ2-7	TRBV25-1	ASSATGLPGSYEQY
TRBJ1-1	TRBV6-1	ASDPAENDQAF
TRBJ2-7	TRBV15	ATSRVRESYEQY
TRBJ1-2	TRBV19	ASSLGRGYT
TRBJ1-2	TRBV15	ATSSGTGGNYGYT
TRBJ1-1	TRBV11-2	ASSYPSTEAF
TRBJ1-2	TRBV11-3	ASSWGEDGYT
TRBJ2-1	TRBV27	ASSARLAVDNEQF
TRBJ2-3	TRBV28	ASSAGATSGRAWGEADTQY
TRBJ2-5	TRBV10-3	AISDFESGRDQETQY
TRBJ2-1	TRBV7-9	ASSPRFLVYNEQF